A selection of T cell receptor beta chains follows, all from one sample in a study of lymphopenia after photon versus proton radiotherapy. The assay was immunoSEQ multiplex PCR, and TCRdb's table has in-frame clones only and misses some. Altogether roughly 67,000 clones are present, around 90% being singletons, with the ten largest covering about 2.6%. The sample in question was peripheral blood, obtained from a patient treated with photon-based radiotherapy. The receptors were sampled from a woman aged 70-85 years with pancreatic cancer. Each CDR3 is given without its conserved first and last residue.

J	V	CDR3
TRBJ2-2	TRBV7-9	ASSLLYTGELF
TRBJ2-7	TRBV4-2	ASSQGSRSSYEQY
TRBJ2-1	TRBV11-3	ASSPDPSSYNEQF
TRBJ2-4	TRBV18	ASSPGPRDIQY
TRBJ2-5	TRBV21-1	ASSKPLMGEGETQY
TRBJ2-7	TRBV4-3	ASSQGRQSSYEQY
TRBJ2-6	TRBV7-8	ASSLVVSATSGANVLT
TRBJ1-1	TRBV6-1	AIWQGGVATEAF
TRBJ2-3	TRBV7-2	ASSLTSGGTDTQY
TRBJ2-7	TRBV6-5	ASSPSGTSPYEQY
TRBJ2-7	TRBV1	TSSHEGQKGREYEQY
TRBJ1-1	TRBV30	AWSKQTGPNTEAF
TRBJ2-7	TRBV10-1	ASRYRDRGIVGPYEQY
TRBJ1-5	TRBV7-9	ASSLVGGQPQH
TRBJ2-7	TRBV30	AWSGTGPYEQY
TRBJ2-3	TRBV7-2	ASSLGGLAGGTVTQY
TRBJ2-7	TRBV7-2	ASSLDGGTSVSYEQY
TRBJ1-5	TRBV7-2	ASSAGSLGTQPQH
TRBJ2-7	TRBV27	ASSGTGVSYEQY
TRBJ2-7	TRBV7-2	ASSLTGGRGEQY